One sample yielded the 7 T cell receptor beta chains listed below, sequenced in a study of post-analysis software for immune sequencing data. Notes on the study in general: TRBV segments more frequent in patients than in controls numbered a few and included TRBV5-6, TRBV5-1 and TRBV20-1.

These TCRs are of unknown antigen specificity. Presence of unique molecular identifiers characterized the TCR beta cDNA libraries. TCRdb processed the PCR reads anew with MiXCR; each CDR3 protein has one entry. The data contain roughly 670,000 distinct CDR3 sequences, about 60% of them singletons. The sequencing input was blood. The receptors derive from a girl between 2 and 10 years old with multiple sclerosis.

The CDR3, as DNA: TGTGCCAGCAGTCCCAGGGAAGACTATGGTGACGGCTACACCTTC. Translating gives CASSPREDYGDGYTF. V gene TRBV12-3 or TRBV12-4 combines with J gene TRBJ1-2; maybe TRBD1 (5 bases). The germline V and J ends were trimmed by 5 bases and 8 bases, with 21 bases remaining between them. The CDR3 is 15 amino acids.

CDR3 in DNA: TGTGCCAGCAGTCTTCTAGCGGGAGGGAAGAGCTCCTACAATGAGCAGTTCTTC. This codes for CASSLLAGGKSSYNEQFF. The J gene is TRBJ2-1, the V gene TRBV12-3 or TRBV12-4; 12 bases map to TRBD2. V lost 5 bases and J lost 0; bases outside the gene matches: 8. This CDR3 is 18 amino acids long.

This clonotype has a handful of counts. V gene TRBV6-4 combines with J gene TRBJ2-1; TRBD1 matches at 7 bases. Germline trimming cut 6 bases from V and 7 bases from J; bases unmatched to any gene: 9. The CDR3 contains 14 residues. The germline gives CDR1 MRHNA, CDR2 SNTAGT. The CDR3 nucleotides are TGTGCCAGCAGCCAAGAACAGGGGAGTAATGAGCAGTTCTTC. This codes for CASSQEQGSNEQFF.

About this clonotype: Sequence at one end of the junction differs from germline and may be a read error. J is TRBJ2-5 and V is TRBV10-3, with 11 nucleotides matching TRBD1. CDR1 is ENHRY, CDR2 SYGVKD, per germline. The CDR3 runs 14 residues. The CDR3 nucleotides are TGTGCCATCAGGAAGGGGACAGGGGGAGGGACCCTGTACTTC. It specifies CAIRKGTGGGTLYF.

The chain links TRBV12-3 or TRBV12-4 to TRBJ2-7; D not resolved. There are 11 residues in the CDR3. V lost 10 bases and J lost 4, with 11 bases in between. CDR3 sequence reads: CANMDRYEQYF. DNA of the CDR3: TGTGCCAACATGGATCGGTACGAGCAGTACTTC.

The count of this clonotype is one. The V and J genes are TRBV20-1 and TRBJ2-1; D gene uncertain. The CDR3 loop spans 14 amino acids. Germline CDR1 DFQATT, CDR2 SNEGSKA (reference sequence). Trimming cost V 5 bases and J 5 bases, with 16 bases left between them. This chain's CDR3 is CSAVKTSTNNEQFF. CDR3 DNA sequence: TGCAGTGCTGTTAAGACGTCCACCAACAATGAGCAGTTCTTC.

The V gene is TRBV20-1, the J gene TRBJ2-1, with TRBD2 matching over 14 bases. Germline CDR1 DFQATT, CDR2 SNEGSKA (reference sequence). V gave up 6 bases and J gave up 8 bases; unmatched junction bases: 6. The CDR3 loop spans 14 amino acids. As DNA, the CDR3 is TGCAGTGCAGCGGGACTAGCGGGAGAGGATGAGCAGTTCTTC. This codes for CSAAGLAGEDEQFF.